This is a list of T cell receptor beta chains from one sample in a study of graft-versus-host responses after intestinal transplantation. The table came from immunoSEQ multiplex PCR; TCRdb's copy has only in-frame clones and leaves some out. The data contain thousands of clones, roughly 31% of them singletons. Sequencing was performed on alloreactive CD4+ T cells from a mixed lymphocyte reaction culture, taken before intestinal transplant. The receptors were sampled from a human patient who received an intestinal transplant. The CDR3 runs from the conserved cysteine through the conserved F or W. A D gene is named only where the DNA matches it firmly. Not every row has a clone size; where given, it reads once, few, many or a size class.

j_call: TRBJ2-1
v_call: TRBV7-2
clone_size: few
d_call: -
cdr3_aa: CASSLDPGSNEQFF
cdr3_nt: TGTGCCAGCAGCTTAGACCCCGGGTCCAATGAGCAGTTCTTC

j_call: TRBJ2-3
v_call: TRBV4-2
clone_size: -
d_call: TRBD2
cdr3_aa: CASSQEASGSPTDTQYF
cdr3_nt: TGTGCCAGCAGCCAAGAGGCTAGCGGGAGCCCCACAGATACGCAGTATTTT

j_call: TRBJ1-2
v_call: TRBV7-2
clone_size: few
d_call: TRBD1
cdr3_aa: CASSRTRDRAGYTF
cdr3_nt: TGTGCCAGCAGCCGTACCCGGGACAGGGCTGGCTACACCTTC

j_call: TRBJ1-5
v_call: TRBV5-5
clone_size: few
d_call: -
cdr3_aa: CASSSLDSSPQHF
cdr3_nt: TGTGCCAGCAGCTCCCTAGACAGTTCACCCCAGCATTTT

j_call: TRBJ1-5
v_call: TRBV2
clone_size: once
d_call: -
cdr3_aa: CASSGYINQPQHF
cdr3_nt: TGTGCCAGCAGTGGATACATCAATCAGCCCCAGCATTTT

j_call: TRBJ1-6
v_call: TRBV18
clone_size: -
d_call: TRBD1
cdr3_aa: CASSLLSDRGGSPLHF
cdr3_nt: TGTGCCAGCTCACTCCTGTCGGACAGGGGGGGGTCACCCCTCCACTTT

j_call: TRBJ2-7
v_call: TRBV7-6
clone_size: -
d_call: TRBD2
cdr3_aa: CASSRLSGIGEQYF
cdr3_nt: TGTGCCAGCAGCCGATTAAGCGGGATCGGAGAGCAGTACTTC

j_call: TRBJ2-1
v_call: TRBV14
clone_size: few
d_call: TRBD1
cdr3_aa: CASSLLGQGRQGQFF
cdr3_nt: TGTGCCAGCAGCCTATTGGGACAGGGAAGGCAGGGGCAGTTCTTC

j_call: TRBJ1-6
v_call: TRBV7-9
clone_size: -
d_call: -
cdr3_aa: CASSPRGGGATPLHF
cdr3_nt: TGTGCCAGCAGCCCCCGTGGGGGGGGAGCTACACCCCTCCACTTT

j_call: TRBJ1-2
v_call: TRBV18
clone_size: few
d_call: TRBD1
cdr3_aa: CASSPAGQGARGYTF
cdr3_nt: TGTGCCAGCTCACCAGCGGGACAGGGGGCGCGGGGCTACACCTTC

j_call: TRBJ2-1
v_call: TRBV19
clone_size: -
d_call: TRBD2
cdr3_aa: CASRRGTSGADEQFF
cdr3_nt: TGTGCCAGTAGGCGAGGGACTAGCGGAGCAGATGAGCAGTTCTTC

j_call: TRBJ2-1
v_call: TRBV6-1
clone_size: -
d_call: -
cdr3_aa: CASRQQGNEQFF
cdr3_nt: TGTGCCAGCAGACAGCAGGGGAATGAGCAGTTCTTC

j_call: TRBJ2-7
v_call: TRBV29-1
clone_size: few
d_call: TRBD1
cdr3_aa: CSAGRDRATVEQYF
cdr3_nt: TGCAGCGCAGGCCGGGACAGGGCCACAGTCGAGCAGTACTTC

j_call: TRBJ2-1
v_call: TRBV9
clone_size: -
d_call: -
cdr3_aa: CASSARLSGQQFF
cdr3_nt: TGTGCCAGCAGCGCGAGACTGAGCGGGCAGCAGTTCTTC

j_call: TRBJ1-1
v_call: TRBV18
clone_size: few
d_call: TRBD1
cdr3_aa: CASSPLFQGARNTEAFF
cdr3_nt: TGTGCCAGCTCACCACTCTTCCAGGGGGCTAGGAACACTGAAGCTTTCTTT

j_call: TRBJ1-6
v_call: TRBV9
clone_size: few
d_call: -
cdr3_aa: CASSVGTYNSPLHF
cdr3_nt: TGTGCCAGCAGCGTAGGGACATATAATTCACCCCTCCACTTT

j_call: TRBJ2-1
v_call: TRBV5-1
clone_size: -
d_call: TRBD2
cdr3_aa: CASTIAGGYYNEQFF
cdr3_nt: TGCGCCAGCACTATAGCGGGGGGGTACTACAATGAGCAGTTCTTC

j_call: TRBJ1-5
v_call: TRBV6-5
clone_size: -
d_call: -
cdr3_aa: CASRARWSNQPQHF
cdr3_nt: TGTGCCAGCAGGGCGAGGTGGAGCAATCAGCCCCAGCATTTT

j_call: TRBJ1-5
v_call: TRBV18
clone_size: few
d_call: -
cdr3_aa: CASSPDGVNQPQHF
cdr3_nt: TGTGCCAGCTCCCCAGACGGGGTCAATCAGCCCCAGCATTTT

j_call: TRBJ2-1
v_call: TRBV14
clone_size: -
d_call: TRBD1
cdr3_aa: CASSQDLRGGRGYEQFF
cdr3_nt: TGTGCCAGCAGCCAAGATCTTAGAGGGGGCAGAGGTTATGAGCAGTTCTTC

j_call: TRBJ2-1
v_call: TRBV7-9
clone_size: -
d_call: TRBD2
cdr3_aa: CASSFFPTSGSGNEQFF
cdr3_nt: TGTGCCAGCAGCTTCTTTCCGACTAGCGGGAGTGGCAATGAGCAGTTCTTC

j_call: TRBJ2-1
v_call: TRBV6-5
clone_size: few
d_call: -
cdr3_aa: CASRSGGQSYNEQFF
cdr3_nt: TGTGCCAGCCGATCCGGGGGGCAATCCTACAATGAGCAGTTCTTC

j_call: TRBJ2-1
v_call: TRBV9
clone_size: -
d_call: TRBD2
cdr3_aa: CASSVVGLVVGEQFF
cdr3_nt: TGTGCCAGCAGCGTAGTTGGACTAGTGGTGGGTGAGCAGTTCTTC

j_call: TRBJ2-1
v_call: TRBV10-1
clone_size: few
d_call: -
cdr3_aa: CASSRHGAGDNEQFF
cdr3_nt: TGCGCCAGCAGCCGCCATGGTGCGGGTGACAATGAGCAGTTCTTC

j_call: TRBJ2-3
v_call: TRBV7-7
clone_size: -
d_call: -
cdr3_aa: CASSAVTGGKGTDTQYF
cdr3_nt: TGTGCTAGCAGCGCCGTTACCGGCGGGAAGGGGACAGATACGCAGTATTTT

j_call: TRBJ2-5
v_call: TRBV6-1
clone_size: few
d_call: TRBD1
cdr3_aa: CASAGQGAIQETQYF
cdr3_nt: TGTGCCAGCGCGGGACAGGGGGCCATCCAAGAGACCCAGTACTTC

j_call: TRBJ1-1
v_call: TRBV5-4
clone_size: few
d_call: -
cdr3_aa: CASSLALGRVNTEAFF
cdr3_nt: TGTGCCAGCAGCTTGGCCTTAGGCAGGGTGAACACTGAAGCTTTCTTT

j_call: TRBJ2-7
v_call: TRBV15
clone_size: medium-sized
d_call: TRBD2
cdr3_aa: CATSRDSQRGRYEQYF
cdr3_nt: TGTGCCACCAGCAGAGATAGCCAGCGGGGGAGATACGAGCAGTACTTC

j_call: TRBJ2-1
v_call: TRBV6-5
clone_size: -
d_call: TRBD2
cdr3_aa: CASSSPASGSNEQFF
cdr3_nt: TGTGCCAGCAGCTCCCCGGCTAGCGGGAGCAATGAGCAGTTCTTC

j_call: TRBJ2-7
v_call: TRBV14
clone_size: -
d_call: TRBD1
cdr3_aa: CASSPTGFYEQYF
cdr3_nt: TGTGCCAGCAGCCCGACAGGGTTCTACGAGCAGTACTTC

j_call: TRBJ2-7
v_call: TRBV30
clone_size: medium-sized
d_call: -
cdr3_aa: CAWRRAGVYEQYF
cdr3_nt: TGTGCCTGGAGAAGGGCAGGGGTATACGAGCAGTACTTC

j_call: TRBJ1-4
v_call: TRBV2
clone_size: few
d_call: TRBD1
cdr3_aa: CASRPTGFRNEKLFF
cdr3_nt: TGTGCCAGCAGGCCGACAGGGTTTAGGAATGAAAAACTGTTTTTT

j_call: TRBJ2-7
v_call: TRBV6-1
clone_size: few
d_call: TRBD2
cdr3_aa: CASSQATSGSQKQYF
cdr3_nt: TGTGCCAGCAGCCAGGCCACTAGCGGGAGCCAGAAGCAGTACTTC

j_call: TRBJ2-1
v_call: TRBV6-5
clone_size: -
d_call: -
cdr3_aa: CASSGALYEQFF
cdr3_nt: TGTGCCAGCAGTGGGGCCCTCTATGAGCAGTTCTTC

j_call: TRBJ2-5
v_call: TRBV6-1
clone_size: -
d_call: TRBD2
cdr3_aa: CASTTGGAQETQYF
cdr3_nt: TGTGCCAGCACCACGGGGGGGGCCCAAGAGACCCAGTACTTC

j_call: TRBJ2-7
v_call: TRBV7-2
clone_size: medium-sized
d_call: -
cdr3_aa: CASSLGATSRMGEQYF
cdr3_nt: TGTGCCAGCAGCTTAGGGGCCACATCTCGGATGGGCGAGCAGTACTTC

j_call: TRBJ2-2
v_call: TRBV5-1
clone_size: once
d_call: -
cdr3_aa: CASSLDSGNTGELFF
cdr3_nt: TGCGCCAGCAGCTTGGACAGCGGGAACACCGGGGAGCTGTTTTTT

j_call: TRBJ2-7
v_call: TRBV9
clone_size: -
d_call: -
cdr3_aa: CASSETAGQTYEQYF
cdr3_nt: TGTGCCAGCAGCGAAACGGCGGGACAGACCTACGAGCAGTACTTC

j_call: TRBJ1-5
v_call: TRBV2
clone_size: medium-sized
d_call: -
cdr3_aa: CASSFEREGFAPQHF
cdr3_nt: TGTGCCAGCAGTTTCGAAAGGGAGGGCTTTGCGCCCCAGCATTTT

j_call: TRBJ2-7
v_call: TRBV7-9
clone_size: medium-sized
d_call: -
cdr3_aa: CASSLSQGRRDEQYF
cdr3_nt: TGTGCCAGCAGCTTATCCCAGGGGCGCAGGGACGAGCAGTACTTC

j_call: TRBJ1-3
v_call: TRBV5-1
clone_size: -
d_call: TRBD1
cdr3_aa: CASSAMGTGSGNTIYF
cdr3_nt: TGCGCCAGCAGCGCGATGGGGACAGGGTCTGGAAACACCATATATTTT

j_call: TRBJ2-5
v_call: TRBV5-1
clone_size: once
d_call: TRBD2
cdr3_aa: CASSERLAGGPEETQYF
cdr3_nt: TGCGCCAGCAGCGAAAGACTAGCGGGAGGGCCGGAAGAGACCCAGTACTTC

j_call: TRBJ2-7
v_call: TRBV18
clone_size: medium-sized
d_call: TRBD1
cdr3_aa: CASSPGQGNHEQYF
cdr3_nt: TGTGCCAGCTCACCGGGACAGGGAAACCACGAGCAGTACTTC

j_call: TRBJ1-5
v_call: TRBV6-1
clone_size: few
d_call: -
cdr3_aa: CASSFLNQPQHF
cdr3_nt: TGTGCCAGCAGTTTCCTAAATCAGCCCCAGCATTTT

j_call: TRBJ2-5
v_call: TRBV11-3
clone_size: -
d_call: -
cdr3_aa: CASSSPTGDGYF
cdr3_nt: TGTGCCAGCAGTAGCCCAACAGGCGACGGGTACTTC